This T cell receptor beta chain was captured in a study of blood T cell repertoires in COVID-19. Looking at the study overall: The analysed material was cDNA or gDNA that came from T cells, B-cell-depleted T cells, or PBMCs.

Repertoires were generated with immunoSEQ multiplex PCR, while TCRdb's copy carries only in-frame clones and drops some. The profile shows about 350,000 clones, more than 75% of them singletons. CDR1 and CDR2 (germline): MDHEN, SYDVKM. This CDR3 has 15 residues. V lost 4 bases, J lost 1 base, and 2 bases stayed unmatched. This TCR was sampled from a woman aged 30 to 39 who had recovered from COVID-19. V and J are TRBV28 and TRBJ2-4; 9 bases line up with TRBD1. Material for sequencing was PBMCs or T cells enriched from blood (not recorded which). CDR3 DNA sequence: TGTGCCAGCAGTTCGACAGGGGGTGCCAAAAACATTCAGTACTTC. Translation: CASSSTGGAKNIQYF.